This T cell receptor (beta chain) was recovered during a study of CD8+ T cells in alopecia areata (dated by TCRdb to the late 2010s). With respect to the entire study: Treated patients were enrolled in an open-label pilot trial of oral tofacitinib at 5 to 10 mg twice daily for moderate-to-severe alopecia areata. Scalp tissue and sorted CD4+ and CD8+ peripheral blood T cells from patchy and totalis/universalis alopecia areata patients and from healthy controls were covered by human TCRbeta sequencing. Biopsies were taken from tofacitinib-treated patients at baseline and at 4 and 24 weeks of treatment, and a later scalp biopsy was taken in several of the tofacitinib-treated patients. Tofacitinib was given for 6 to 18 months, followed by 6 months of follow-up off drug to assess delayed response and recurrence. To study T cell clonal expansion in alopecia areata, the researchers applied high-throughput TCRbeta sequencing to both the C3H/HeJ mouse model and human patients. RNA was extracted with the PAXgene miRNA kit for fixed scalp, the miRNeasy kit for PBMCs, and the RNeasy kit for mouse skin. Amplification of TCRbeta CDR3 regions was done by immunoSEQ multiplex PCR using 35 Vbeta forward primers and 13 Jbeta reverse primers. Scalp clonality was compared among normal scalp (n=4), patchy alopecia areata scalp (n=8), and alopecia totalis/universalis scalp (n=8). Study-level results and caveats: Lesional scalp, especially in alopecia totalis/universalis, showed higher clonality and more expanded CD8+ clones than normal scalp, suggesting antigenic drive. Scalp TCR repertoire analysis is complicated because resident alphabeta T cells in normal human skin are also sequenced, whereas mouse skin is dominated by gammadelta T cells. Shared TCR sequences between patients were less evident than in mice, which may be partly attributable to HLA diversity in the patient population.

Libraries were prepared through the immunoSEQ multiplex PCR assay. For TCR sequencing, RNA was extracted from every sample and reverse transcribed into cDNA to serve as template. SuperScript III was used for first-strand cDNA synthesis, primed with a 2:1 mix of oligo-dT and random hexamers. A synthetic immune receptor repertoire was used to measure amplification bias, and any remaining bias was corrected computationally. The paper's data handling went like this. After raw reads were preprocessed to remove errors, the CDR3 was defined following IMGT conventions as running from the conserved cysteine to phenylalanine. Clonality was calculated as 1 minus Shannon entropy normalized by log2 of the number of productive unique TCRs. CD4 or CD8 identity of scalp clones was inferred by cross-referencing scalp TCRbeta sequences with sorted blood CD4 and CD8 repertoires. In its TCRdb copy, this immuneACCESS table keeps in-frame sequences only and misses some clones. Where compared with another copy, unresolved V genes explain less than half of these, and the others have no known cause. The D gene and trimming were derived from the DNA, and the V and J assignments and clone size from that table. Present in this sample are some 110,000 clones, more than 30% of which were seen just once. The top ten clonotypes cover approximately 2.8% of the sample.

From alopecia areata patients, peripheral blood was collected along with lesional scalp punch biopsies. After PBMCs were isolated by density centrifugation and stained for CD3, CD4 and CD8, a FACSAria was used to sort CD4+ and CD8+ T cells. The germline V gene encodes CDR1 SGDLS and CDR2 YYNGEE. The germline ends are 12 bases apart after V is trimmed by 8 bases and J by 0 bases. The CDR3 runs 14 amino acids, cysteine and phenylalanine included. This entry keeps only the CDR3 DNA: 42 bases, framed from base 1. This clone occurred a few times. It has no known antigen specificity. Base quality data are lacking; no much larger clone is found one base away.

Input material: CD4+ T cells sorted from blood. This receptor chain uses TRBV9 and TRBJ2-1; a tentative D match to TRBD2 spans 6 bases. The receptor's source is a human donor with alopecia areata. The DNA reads TGTGCCAGTGGTGCCGGGAGCTCCTACAATGAGCAGTTCTTC. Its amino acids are CASGAGSSYNEQFF.